This record concerns one T cell receptor beta chain sequence. Its antigen is not yet known. The sample holds no much larger clone one base away, and base qualities are not on file. From its cysteine to its phenylalanine, the CDR3 spans 18 amino acids. Solely the CDR3 DNA is kept, with 54 bases framed from the first base. The germline V end is reduced by 4 bases and the J end by 2 bases; junction bases left unmatched: 6. For CDR1 and CDR2, the germline V gene lists SGHRS and YFSETQ. The record originates from a study of T cell changes during pregnancy in multiple sclerosis (dated by TCRdb to between 2019 and 2020). At the level of the whole study: In women with multiple sclerosis, the researchers looked at how the T cell repertoire shifted as pregnancy progressed.

Receptor amplification or capture employed the immunoSEQ multiplex PCR assay. The clones in this table, taken by TCRdb from immuneACCESS, are in-frame only. Not every clone is retained; where verified, under half of the shortfall comes from an unresolved V gene, and the cause of the rest is unknown. This sample is represented by about 120,000 clones; 93% of them were singletons. The top ten constitute approximately 6.2% of the sample. The input for sequencing was peripheral blood, taken before pregnancy. This receptor was obtained from a female donor with multiple sclerosis, enrolled in a pregnancy study. Recombination joined TRBV5-1 with TRBJ2-1; 16 middle bases align to TRBD2. The CDR3 in this case is CASSPAGTSGRAYNEQFF. The sequence in DNA is TGCGCCAGCAGCCCGGCCGGGACTAGCGGGAGGGCCTACAATGAGCAGTTCTTC.